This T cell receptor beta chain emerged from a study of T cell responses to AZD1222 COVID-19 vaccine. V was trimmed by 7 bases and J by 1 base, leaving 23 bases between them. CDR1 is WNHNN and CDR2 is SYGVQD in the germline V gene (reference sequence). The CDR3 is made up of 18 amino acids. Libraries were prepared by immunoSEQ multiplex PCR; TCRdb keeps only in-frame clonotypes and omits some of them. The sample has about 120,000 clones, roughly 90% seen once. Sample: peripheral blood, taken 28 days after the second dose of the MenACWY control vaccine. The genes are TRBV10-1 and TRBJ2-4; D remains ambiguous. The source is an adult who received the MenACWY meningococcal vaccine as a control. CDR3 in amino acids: CASTRVPSPRTAKNIQYF. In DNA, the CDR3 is TGCGCCAGCACCCGAGTCCCATCCCCCCGAACGGCCAAAAACATTCAGTACTTC.